This TCR beta chain was documented in a study of T cells in Graves' hyperthyroidism and ophthalmopathy. RNA transcripts yielded amplified TCR beta CDR3 regions. With the HTBI primer set, the TCR CDR3 went through a first round of RT-PCR. Each CDR3 protein is one row after TCRdb ran MiXCR on the multiplex PCR reads. The sample records some 250,000 distinct CDR3 sequences, just over 14% being singletons. This clonotype was recorded many times. The antigen is unknown. The germline CDR1 and CDR2 sequences are LGHDT and YNNKEL (reference sequence). CDR3 size: 15 residues. Trimming removed 1 base at V and 5 bases at J, with 15 bases between. Exclusion of patients followed from uncontrolled infection, other autoimmune disease, pregnancy or lactation. Clinicians diagnosed patients from clinical symptoms, serum thyroxine and TRAb, thyroid ultrasound and orbital computed tomography. Overall study results and limits: Most thyroid clonotypes expanded above 0.001 appeared in blood too. Model-based prediction identified ophthalmopathy a median 6.5 months prior to its onset.

The chain carries TRBV3-1 and TRBJ2-7; D might be TRBD2 (6 bases). This sequence originates from a middle-aged woman with Graves' hyperthyroidism that later progressed to Graves' ophthalmopathy. Material: blood. This CDR3 is CASSQGPGTSNEQYF. The CDR3 DNA follows: TGTGCCAGCAGCCAAGGTCCCGGGACTTCTAACGAGCAGTACTTC.